This T cell receptor beta chain comes out of a study of immune cell composition in non-small cell lung cancer (dated by TCRdb to about 2017). About the investigation overall: Histologic subtype, mainly lung adenocarcinoma or squamous cell carcinoma, was assigned on the basis of H&E together with p63, CK5, Napsin A and TTF-1 immunohistochemistry. TCR-beta sequencing (Adaptive Biotechnologies) was performed on about 33 paired NSCLC tumour and non-adjacent lung specimens plus 26 tumour-only specimens. In supplementary cohort #1, which comprised 10 to 11 lung adenocarcinoma cases, paired tumour/lung TCR-beta sequencing was performed and TIL populations were generated so that tumour reactivity could be assessed. A few tumour specimens that had TCR-beta data belonged to rare histological subtypes and were left out of the subtype comparisons.

TCR-beta CDR3 regions were amplified from genomic DNA by a two-step multiplex PCR, with the second step adding Illumina-compatible adaptors. TCR-beta immunosequencing was performed on an Illumina platform as a commercial immunoSEQ service. As for the original processing: Two measures summarised the repertoires: productive clonality, and Top 10 Clones, meaning the percentage of T-cell templates coming from the ten most frequent sequences. Productive clonality had a range of 0 to 1, where 1 means a monoclonal population. Tumour-associated clones, identified using log10 scatter plots, were defined as sequences that made up at least 0.1% of tumour T-cell templates and were not found in the matched non-adjacent lung. Two-group comparisons used Student's t-tests, stages used ANOVA, and relationships used linear regression, analysed in GraphPad Prism7 and R. The immuneACCESS repertoire file appears here via TCRdb, limited to in-frame rearrangements. These files lack a portion of the clones; in checked studies, under half of the deficit traces to unresolved V genes, and the cause of the others is not known. V, J and clone size are taken as reported in that table, and D and trimming were inferred from the DNA itself. This sample comprises 7,200 or so clones, under 80% of them detected only once. The ten largest clonotypes hold about 10% of the sample.

Normal lung samples came from the same patient and were non-adjacent lung tissue collected as far from the tumour as possible, with a minimum distance of 3 cm. Genomic DNA was isolated with the QIAamp DNA kit from frozen aliquots of single-cell suspensions that had not been sorted. Tissues arrived within 2 hours after resection and were immediately processed into single-cell suspensions. Tissue was mechanically dissociated and enzymatically digested with DNase I, collagenase I and hyaluronidase for roughly 32 minutes at 37 °C, then filtered and RBC-lysed. From the cysteine through the phenylalanine, the CDR3 covers 17 amino acids. The kept DNA is CDR3 alone, 51 bases in frame from the first base. The germline V gene sets CDR1 to MDHEN and CDR2 to SYDVKM. The V and J ends are trimmed by 3 bases and 4 bases, leaving 16 bases between them. Concerning this clone: Its antigen has not been determined. No qualities accompany the bases; no much larger clone lies one base away.

General findings and caveats noted by the study authors: In under 13 adenocarcinoma cases, maximal tumour-associated clone frequency correlated strongly with TIL tumour reactivity, whereas overall clonality did not. Tumour-associated clones >0.5% occurred in nearly half of NSCLC cases: about 32% of adenocarcinomas versus around 79% of squamous carcinomas. No significant correlation was found between tumour TCR-beta clonality and smoking pack-years. The reactivity cohort included only 10 cases, and whether tumour-reactive clones share sequences with the dominant in vivo tumour-associated clones was not shown.

Here the chain combines TRBV28 and TRBJ2-6, and the D gene may be TRBD2, 5 bases matching. The sequenced sample consisted of non-adjacent lung tissue. The TCR originated in a human donor with non-small cell lung cancer. The CDR3 here reads CASSFFQEVWGANVLTF. The DNA sequence is as follows: TGTGCCAGCAGTTTCTTCCAGGAGGTGTGGGGGGCCAACGTCCTGACTTTC.